Listed below are T cell receptor beta chains from one sample, sequenced in a study of T cells after yellow fever vaccination. TCRdb reprocessed the 5' RACE reads with MiXCR, giving one entry per CDR3 protein. In the table there are over 300,000 distinct CDR3 sequences, around 7.3% of which are singletons. The sample consisted of PBMCs, taken around 45 days after the first yellow fever vaccination. Every receptor here comes from a man aged 18 to 29 who received the YFV17D yellow fever vaccine. CDR3s include the opening cysteine and the closing phenylalanine or tryptophan. Each record gives: J gene, V gene, CDR3 length, clone size, CDR3 protein. Where a row states a size, it is once, few, many or the class of an expanded clone; other rows omit it.

>TRBJ2-5|TRBV28|14|many
CASSLKGHQETQYF
>TRBJ2-5|TRBV21-1|18|many
CASSKVGLADLYQETQYF
>TRBJ2-3|TRBV4-1|17|few
CASSQESQDIGTDTQYF
>TRBJ2-3|TRBV7-7|16|-
CASSSGQGAFMDTQYF
>TRBJ1-1|TRBV28|12|few
CASWNMNTEAFF
>TRBJ2-3|TRBV18|14|once
CASSPYYPSGPSSF
>TRBJ2-2|TRBV5-1|14|few
CASSFIGGGGELFF
>TRBJ2-2|TRBV5-1|17|few
CASRYRGPTTYTGELFF
>TRBJ2-2|TRBV20-1|13|-
CSALLGNTGELFF
>TRBJ2-7|TRBV20-1|12|few
CSATLRGGEQYF
>TRBJ1-3|TRBV18|14|-
CASSPDSSGNTIYF
>TRBJ2-1|TRBV12-3/TRBV12-4|14|few
CANTRGGPHNEQFF
>TRBJ2-2|TRBV4-3|16|few
CASSQEAGGPSGELFF
>TRBJ2-1|TRBV10-3|13|-
CATGGLAGDEQFF
>TRBJ2-3|TRBV9|16|-
CASSSMTGGLTDTQYF
>TRBJ1-1|TRBV5-4|14|-
CASRPDRMNTEAFF
>TRBJ1-1|TRBV11-1|19|few
CASSLARGQLKIMNTEAFF
>TRBJ2-3|TRBV7-3|16|-
CASSLRLAGSTDTQYF
>TRBJ1-4|TRBV6-5|15|-
CASSTSTGPNEKLFF
>TRBJ2-2|TRBV4-3|15|-
CASSQAVLGTGELFF